This T cell receptor beta chain was captured in a study of identical twins. The CDR3 is 17 residues long. Germline V gene data show CDR1 as MNHEY and CDR2 as SVGAGI. The V end was cut by 2 bases, the J end by 0 bases, with 15 bases between. This clonotype was counted only a few times. Each CDR3 protein gets one entry after TCRdb re-called the 5' RACE reads with MiXCR. Of nearly 250,000 distinct CDR3 sequences listed, roughly 7% are singletons. These data also featured in a second study, about yellow fever vaccine responses in identical twins.

The sample taken for sequencing was memory (CD45RO+) T cells sorted from blood. This TCR was recovered from a woman between 18 and 29 years old in good health. The genes are TRBV6-5 and TRBJ2-3, with TRBD1 as a possible D gene (6 bases). DNA for the CDR3: TGTGCCAGCAGTTACCCCAGGACAGAACCTAGCACAGATACGCAGTATTTT. This encodes CASSYPRTEPSTDTQYF.